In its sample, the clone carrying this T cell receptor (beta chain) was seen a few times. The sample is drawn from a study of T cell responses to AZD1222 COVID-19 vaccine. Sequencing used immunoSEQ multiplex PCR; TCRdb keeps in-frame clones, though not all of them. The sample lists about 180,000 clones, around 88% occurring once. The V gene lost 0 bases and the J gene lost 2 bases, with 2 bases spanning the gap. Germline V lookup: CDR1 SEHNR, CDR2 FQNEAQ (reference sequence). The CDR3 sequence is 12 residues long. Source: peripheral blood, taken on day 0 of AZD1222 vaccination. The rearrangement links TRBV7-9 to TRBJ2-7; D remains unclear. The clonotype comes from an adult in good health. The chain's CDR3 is CASSLATYEQYF. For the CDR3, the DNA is TGTGCCAGCAGCTTAGCCACCTACGAGCAGTACTTC.